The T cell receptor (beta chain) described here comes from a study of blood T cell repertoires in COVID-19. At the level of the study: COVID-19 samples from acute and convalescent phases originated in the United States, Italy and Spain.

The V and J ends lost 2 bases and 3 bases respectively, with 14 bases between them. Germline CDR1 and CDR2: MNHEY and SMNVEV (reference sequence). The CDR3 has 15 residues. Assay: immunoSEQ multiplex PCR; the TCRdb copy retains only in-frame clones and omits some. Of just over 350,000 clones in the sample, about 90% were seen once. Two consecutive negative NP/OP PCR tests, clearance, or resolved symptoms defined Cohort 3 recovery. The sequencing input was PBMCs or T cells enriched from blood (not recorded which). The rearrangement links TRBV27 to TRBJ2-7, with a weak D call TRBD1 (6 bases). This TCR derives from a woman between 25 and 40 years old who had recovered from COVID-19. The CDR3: CASSLGQGRHYEQYF. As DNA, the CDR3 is TGTGCCAGCAGTTTAGGGCAGGGGCGACACTACGAGCAGTACTTC.